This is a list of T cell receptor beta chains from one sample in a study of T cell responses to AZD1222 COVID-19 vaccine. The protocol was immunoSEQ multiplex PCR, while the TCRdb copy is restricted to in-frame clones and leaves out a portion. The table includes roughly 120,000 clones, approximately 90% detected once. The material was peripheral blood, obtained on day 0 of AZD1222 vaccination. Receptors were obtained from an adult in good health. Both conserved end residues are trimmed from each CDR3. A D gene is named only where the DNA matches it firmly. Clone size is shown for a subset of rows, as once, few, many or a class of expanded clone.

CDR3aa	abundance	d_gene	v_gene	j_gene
ASSPYGAEQF	-	-	TRBV7-9	TRBJ2-1
ASSRGQEISGNTIY	once	-	TRBV5-1	TRBJ1-3
ASRGGQGLNQPQH	once	TRBD1	TRBV2	TRBJ1-5
ASSFYGSSSYEQY	-	-	TRBV7-9	TRBJ2-7
ASSLFMMVNTEAF	-	-	TRBV11-2	TRBJ1-1
ASSPNLGARMNTEAF	-	-	TRBV28	TRBJ1-1
ASSIEGTGNTEAF	-	TRBD1	TRBV19	TRBJ1-1
ATSRGSTYEQY	-	-	TRBV15	TRBJ2-7
ASSLEVRIRY	-	-	TRBV12-3/TRBV12-4	TRBJ2-7
ASSTDNYEQY	-	-	TRBV7-2	TRBJ2-7
ASRRQQNTEAF	-	-	TRBV28	TRBJ1-1
ATSDPGPPYEQY	-	-	TRBV24-1	TRBJ2-7
ASRHTAGPTDTQY	-	-	TRBV19	TRBJ2-3
ASSLRGLNTEAF	-	-	TRBV27	TRBJ1-1
ASSPTGGHQPQH	few	TRBD1	TRBV9	TRBJ1-5
ASSQRGVTYGYT	-	-	TRBV14	TRBJ1-2
ASSLGKATGELF	-	-	TRBV7-9	TRBJ2-2
AISEGGTDTQY	-	-	TRBV10-3	TRBJ2-3
ASSLEGGGREDTQY	-	-	TRBV27	TRBJ2-3
ASSSYGTGRETSTDTQY	-	TRBD1	TRBV7-3	TRBJ2-3
ASSKGVTGPPSLEQY	-	-	TRBV4-1	TRBJ2-7
ASTTAGGNTNTGELF	-	-	TRBV19	TRBJ2-2
ASRTQGLNEKLF	once	-	TRBV25-1	TRBJ1-4
ASSDVGLAGGDTQY	-	TRBD2	TRBV2	TRBJ2-3
AWSGGGAHRTDTQY	once	-	TRBV30	TRBJ2-3
ASSRPGGSGANVLT	-	TRBD1	TRBV3-1/TRBV3-2	TRBJ2-6
SVEVTEKLF	-	-	TRBV29-1	TRBJ1-4